The next 26 T cell receptor beta chains were all read from a single sample in a study of shared clonotypes between healthy human individuals. TCRdb keeps only in-frame clones here, not all; method: immunoSEQ multiplex PCR. The sample comprises 2,100,000 or so clones, under 97% of which are singletons, and roughly 0.13% rests with the top ten. Input material: naive CD4+ T cells sorted from blood. Subset of the sample: CD45RA+ positively selected. These receptors were taken from a man younger than 35 in good health.

The CDR3 sequence is CSVEGVGGQTRALATDTQYF. The CDR3 nucleotides are TGCAGCGTTGAAGGGGTTGGGGGACAGACTCGCGCGTTGGCTACAGATACGCAGTATTTT. The rearrangement links TRBV29-1 to TRBJ2-3, with 7 bases that match TRBD1. This CDR3 spans 20 amino acids. V shed 1 base and J 3 bases; nucleotides not matched to a gene: 22. The germline V gene encodes CDR1 SQVTM and CDR2 ANQGSEA.

This clone was found once. This chain links TRBV6-1 with TRBJ2-5; 8 bases align to TRBD1. The CDR3 covers 15 residues. V shed 2 bases and J 3 bases; nucleotides not matched to a gene: 5. CDR1 and CDR2 from the germline V gene are MNHNS and SASEGT. In DNA form, the CDR3 reads TGTGCCAGCAGTGAACAGGGGGCGCGCGAAGAGACCCAGTACTTC. It yields the protein CASSEQGAREETQYF.

This rearrangement joins TRBV5-1 to TRBJ2-5; weak D call: TRBD2 (6 bases). Trimming took 1 base from V and 5 from J, leaving 18 bases between them. CDR3 length equals 16 residues. The V gene's germline CDR1 is SGHRS and CDR2 YFSETQ. CDR3 nucleotides: TGCGCCAGCAGCTTGAGGAGCGGGCTGGGCCAGGAGACCCAGTACTTC. As protein: CASSLRSGLGQETQYF.

The chain joins TRBV7-9 to TRBJ2-1, with TRBD2 matching over 13 bases. CDR1 is SEHNR, CDR2 FQNEAQ, per germline (reference sequence). CDR3 length: 16 residues. The V and J ends lost 5 bases and 7 bases, in that order; junction bases with no gene match: 8. In DNA, the CDR3 is TGTGCCAGCAGCGATCGGGGACTAGCGGGAAATAATGAGCAGTTCTTC. This sequence encodes CASSDRGLAGNNEQFF.

A word on this clone: The sample holds other DNA sequences that translate to the same CDR3. V usage is TRBV5-1 and J usage is TRBJ2-2, with 8 bases identical to TRBD2. CDR1 SGHRS and CDR2 YFSETQ come from the germline V gene. The length of the CDR3 is 15 residues. With 6 bases clipped from V and 0 bases from J, the junction kept 4 bases outside the gene matches. The CDR3: CASTTSGTNTGELFF. The CDR3 DNA reads as TGCGCCAGCACTACTAGCGGAACGAACACCGGGGAGCTGTTTTTT.

A remark on this clone: Other DNA sequences within the sample encode an identical CDR3. The chain carries TRBV2 and TRBJ1-2; D possibly corresponds to TRBD1 (6 bases). Trimming pared 4 bases from V and 1 base from J, leaving 7 bases between. There are 13 residues in the CDR3. The V gene's germline CDR1 is SNHLY and CDR2 FYNNEI. The CDR3: CASSADSNYGYTF. For the CDR3, the DNA is TGTGCCAGCAGTGCGGACAGTAACTATGGCTACACCTTC.

The chain links TRBV9 to TRBJ1-6; no firm D call. Germline values: CDR1 SGDLS, CDR2 YYNGEE. This CDR3 is built from 14 residues. V lost 2 bases, J lost 8 bases, and 11 bases lay in between. DNA for the CDR3: TGTGCCAGCAGCGTGATGAAGACCGATTCACCCCTCCACTTT. As protein: CASSVMKTDSPLHF.

Only a few counts were recorded for this clone. This chain links TRBV10-3 with TRBJ2-2; TRBD2 matches at 8 bases. The junction had 12 bases not matched to a gene; V was cut back by 5 bases and J by 7 bases. The germline V gene has CDR1 ENHRY and CDR2 SYGVKD. The CDR3 runs 16 residues. The CDR3 nucleotides read TGTGCCATCAGTCCTAGCTCCGGGACTAGTAACGGGGAGCTGTTTTTT. It specifies CAISPSSGTSNGELFF.

The V and J genes are TRBV27 and TRBJ2-7, with 12 bases identical to TRBD2. With 5 bases clipped from V and 0 bases from J, the junction kept 5 bases outside the gene matches. The CDR3 covers 16 residues. Germline CDR1 MNHEY, CDR2 SMNVEV (reference sequence). CDR3 in DNA: TGTGCCAGCAGTATGACTAGCGGGGGAGTCTCCTACGAGCAGTACTTC. It encodes CASSMTSGGVSYEQYF.

Notes on this clone: Other DNA sequences in this sample translate to the same CDR3. J is TRBJ2-3 and V is TRBV6-5, with D possibly matching TRBD2 (5 bases). This CDR3 is built from 13 residues. V gave up 5 bases and J gave up 3 bases, with 9 bases separating them. The germline V gene encodes CDR1 MNHEY and CDR2 SVGAGI. The CDR3 sequence: CASSAPGTDTQYF. The CDR3 nucleotides read TGTGCCAGCAGTGCGCCGGGAACAGATACGCAGTATTTT.

The chain is built from TRBV2 and TRBJ2-6; no clear D. Trimming took off 5 bases at V and 0 bases at J, with 8 bases between the two ends. CDR3 size: 15 residues. The germline gives CDR1 SNHLY, CDR2 FYNNEI. This CDR3 reads CASSRRSSGANVLTF. Written as DNA, the CDR3 is TGTGCCAGCAGTCGCCGGAGCTCTGGGGCCAACGTCCTGACTTTC.

The chain recombines TRBV12-5 with TRBJ1-2, with TRBD1 matching over 9 bases. The CDR3 totals 18 residues. Per the germline V gene, CDR1 is LGHNT and CDR2 is FRNRAP. With V trimmed by 0 bases and J by 3 bases, 11 bases remained unmatched. CDR3: CASGLVVGTGYTDYGYTF. The CDR3 DNA is TGTGCTAGTGGTTTGGTTGTCGGGACAGGGTACACAGACTATGGCTACACCTTC.

This clone was recorded only once. The chain joins TRBV30 to TRBJ1-1, with 12 nucleotides matching TRBD1. Germline assignment: CDR1 GTSNPN and CDR2 SVGIG (reference sequence). The CDR3 is 16 amino acids. The V segment lost 0 bases and the J segment 4 bases; nucleotides outside the gene matches: 6. CDR3 protein: CAWSVRGQGAGTEAFF. Written as DNA, the CDR3 is TGTGCCTGGAGTGTAAGGGGACAGGGGGCGGGCACTGAAGCTTTCTTT.

This chain uses TRBV6-1 with TRBJ1-2; TRBD1 matches at 7 bases. V lost 10 bases to trimming and J lost 5 bases; unmatched junction nucleotides: 10. The CDR3 extends over 13 amino acids. Germline V lookup: CDR1 MNHNS, CDR2 SASEGT. For the CDR3, the DNA is TGTGCCATCTCGATGGACAGGCTGTATGGCTACACCTTC. Encoded protein: CAISMDRLYGYTF.

The J gene is TRBJ2-1, the V gene TRBV5-1; D call uncertain. The germline V gene encodes CDR1 SGHRS and CDR2 YFSETQ. The CDR3 consists of 13 residues. With 0 bases removed from V and 10 bases from J, the gap between germline ends came to 11 bases. The chain's CDR3 is CASSLVGSWEQFF. The CDR3 nucleotides read TGCGCCAGCAGCTTGGTCGGCTCTTGGGAGCAGTTCTTC.

The V and J genes are TRBV18 and TRBJ2-2, with D tentatively TRBD1 or TRBD2 (5 bases each). The V and J ends lost 3 bases and 1 base respectively, with 15 bases between them. Per germline, CDR1 KGHSH and CDR2 LQKENI. The length of the CDR3 is 17 residues. The CDR3 coding sequence is TGTGCCAGCTCACCCACGGGATTGACAGTGAACACCGGGGAGCTGTTTTTT. It encodes CASSPTGLTVNTGELFF.

The chain uses TRBV25-1 and TRBJ1-6; tentatively, D is TRBD1 (6 bases). CDR1 MGHDK and CDR2 SYGVNS come from the germline V gene. This CDR3 is 13 amino acids long. Trimming removed 7 bases at V and 10 bases at J, with 14 bases between. The CDR3 DNA is TGTGCCAGCATGGGGACAAGTCGATCACCCCTCCACTTT. Protein: CASMGTSRSPLHF.

This chain uses TRBV10-3 with TRBJ2-2; TRBD1 agrees at 7 bases. The CDR3 is 14 residues long. Germline CDR1 ENHRY, CDR2 SYGVKD. J was trimmed by 2 bases and V by 11 bases; bases with no gene match: 8. CDR3 loop: CAASTGINTGELFF. Written as DNA, the CDR3 is TGTGCCGCTTCGACAGGGATCAACACCGGGGAGCTGTTTTTT.

The genes are TRBV6-5 and TRBJ1-3; possibly TRBD1 for D (6 bases). The CDR3 is 14 residues long. Per the germline V gene, CDR1 is MNHEY and CDR2 is SVGAGI. V dropped 5 bases and J dropped 3 bases, with 11 bases sitting between them. The CDR3 region has the DNA TGTGCCAGCAGTCAAACAGGGTTTGGAAACACCATATATTTT. It specifies CASSQTGFGNTIYF.

The chain couples TRBV25-1 to TRBJ2-3, with D tentatively TRBD1 or TRBD2 (5 bases each). The ends were cut back, 2 bases at V and 6 bases at J, with 9 bases in the middle. The CDR3 totals 13 residues. CDR1 MGHDK and CDR2 SYGVNS come from the germline V gene. CDR3: CASSEGGGDTQYF. Written as DNA, the CDR3 is TGTGCCAGCAGTGAAGGGGGTGGGGATACGCAGTATTTT.

The chain joins TRBV4-2 to TRBJ2-5; D gene unclear. Germline CDR1 is LGHNA and CDR2 is YNFKEQ. Trimming left V 4 bases short and J 5 bases short, with 11 bases between. The CDR3 runs 13 residues. CDR3 sequence reads: CASSPQHMETQYF. CDR3 sequence (DNA): TGTGCCAGCAGCCCCCAGCACATGGAGACCCAGTACTTC.

The chain couples TRBV10-2 to TRBJ1-5; possibly TRBD1 for D (5 bases). This CDR3 contains 17 residues. V was trimmed by 2 bases and J by 0 bases, leaving 14 bases between them. The germline V gene has CDR1 WSHSY and CDR2 SAAADI. CDR3 sequence (DNA): TGCGCCAGCAGTGAGGGCCCCTGGGACTATAGCAATCAGCCCCAGCATTTT. It yields the protein CASSEGPWDYSNQPQHF.

This clone was picked up one time. The chain combines TRBV6-6 with TRBJ2-5, with TRBD2 matching over 8 bases. In germline, CDR1 is MNHNY, CDR2 SVGAGI (reference sequence). The CDR3 is made up of 14 amino acids. After removal of 5 bases from V and 5 bases from J, the junction contained 7 bases not matched to a gene. As DNA, the CDR3 is TGTGCCAGCAGTAAGGGACTAGGGGGGGAGACCCAGTACTTC. Translated, it gives CASSKGLGGETQYF.

This clone was seen a single time. The chain uses TRBV30 and TRBJ1-6; D is undetermined. The germline V and J ends were trimmed by 3 bases and 8 bases, with 14 bases remaining between them. CDR1 and CDR2 from the germline V gene are GTSNPN and SVGIG (reference sequence). The CDR3 runs 14 residues. The chain's CDR3 is CAWRPGSIHSPLHF. CDR3 in DNA: TGTGCCTGGAGGCCGGGAAGTATACATTCACCCCTCCACTTT.

This chain links TRBV18 with TRBJ1-2; D is unclear. The CDR3 has 14 residues. Germline V gene lookup returns CDR1 KGHSH and CDR2 LQKENI. Trimming removed 0 bases at V and 4 bases at J, with 9 bases between. For the CDR3, the DNA is TGTGCCAGCTCACCACCTGGGGTATTCTATGGCTACACCTTC. Translated, it gives CASSPPGVFYGYTF.

This chain joins TRBV5-1 and TRBJ2-7, with a tentative D call TRBD1 (6 bases). CDR3 length equals 14 residues. Trimming took 4 bases from V and 0 from J, leaving 11 bases between them. Germline loops: CDR1 SGHRS, CDR2 YFSETQ. The CDR3 reads CASSRTAPSYEQYF. CDR3 nucleotides: TGCGCCAGCAGCCGGACAGCCCCCTCCTACGAGCAGTACTTC.